The T cell receptor (beta chain) described here comes from a study of T cell repertoires in cytomegalovirus infection. For the study at large: A matching HLA type, together with CMV infection, was signaled by public TCR beta signatures. Overall study findings and caveats: CMV-specific TCR beta clonotypes restricted by HLA-C dominated the ex vivo response.

Losses at the gene ends were 6 bases for V and 7 bases for J; bases not matched to a gene: 4. Germline values: CDR1 MNHEY, CDR2 SVGAGI. The CDR3 is made up of 13 amino acids. A single record per CDR3 protein comes from TCRdb applying MiXCR to the reads. The sample lists around 530,000 distinct CDR3 sequences, less than 30% seen once, with about 13% in the top ten. This clonotype was counted a few times. Antigen specificity is unknown. The chain joins TRBV6-5 to TRBJ1-5; 9 bases fit TRBD1. Sample: PBMCs. The receptor comes from a human donor in good health (CMV status not recorded). Some clones in this sample may be carry-over from other donors' samples. DNA of the CDR3: TGTGCCAGCAGACAGGGGGCGAGGCAGCCCCAGCATTTT. It yields the protein CASRQGARQPQHF.